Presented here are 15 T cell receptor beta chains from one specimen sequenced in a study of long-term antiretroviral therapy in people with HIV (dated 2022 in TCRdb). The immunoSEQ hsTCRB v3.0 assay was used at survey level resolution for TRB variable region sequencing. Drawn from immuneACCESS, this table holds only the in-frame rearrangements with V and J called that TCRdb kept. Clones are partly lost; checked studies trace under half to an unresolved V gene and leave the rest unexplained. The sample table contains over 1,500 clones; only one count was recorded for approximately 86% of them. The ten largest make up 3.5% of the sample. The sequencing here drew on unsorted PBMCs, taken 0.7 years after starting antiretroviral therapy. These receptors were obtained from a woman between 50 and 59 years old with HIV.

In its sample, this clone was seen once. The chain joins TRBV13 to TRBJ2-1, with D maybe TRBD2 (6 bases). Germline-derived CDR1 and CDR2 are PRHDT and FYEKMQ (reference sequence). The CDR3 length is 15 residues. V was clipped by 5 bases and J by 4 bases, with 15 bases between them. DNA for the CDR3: TGTGCCAGCAGCGGGGGGACTGCCGTATACAATGAGCAGTTCTTC. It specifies CASSGGTAVYNEQFF.

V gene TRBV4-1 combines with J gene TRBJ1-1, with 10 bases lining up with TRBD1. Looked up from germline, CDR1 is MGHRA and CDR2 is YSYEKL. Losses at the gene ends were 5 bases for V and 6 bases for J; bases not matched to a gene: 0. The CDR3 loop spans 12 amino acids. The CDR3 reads CASSGQGAEAFF. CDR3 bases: TGCGCCAGCAGCGGACAGGGGGCTGAAGCTTTCTTT.

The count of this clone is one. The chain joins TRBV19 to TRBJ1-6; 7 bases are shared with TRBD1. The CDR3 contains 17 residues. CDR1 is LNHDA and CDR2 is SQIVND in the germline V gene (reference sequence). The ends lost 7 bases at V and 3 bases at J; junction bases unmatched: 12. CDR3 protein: CASKPLRDSGYNSPLHF. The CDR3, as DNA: TGTGCCAGTAAGCCCCTGCGGGACAGTGGCTATAATTCACCCCTCCACTTT.

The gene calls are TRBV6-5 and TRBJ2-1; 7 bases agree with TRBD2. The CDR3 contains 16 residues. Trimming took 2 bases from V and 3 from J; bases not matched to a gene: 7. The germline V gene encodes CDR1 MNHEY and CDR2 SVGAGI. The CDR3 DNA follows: TGTGCCAGCAGTTACCCGAATCCGGGGGGCTACAATGAGCAGTTCTTC. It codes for CASSYPNPGGYNEQFF.

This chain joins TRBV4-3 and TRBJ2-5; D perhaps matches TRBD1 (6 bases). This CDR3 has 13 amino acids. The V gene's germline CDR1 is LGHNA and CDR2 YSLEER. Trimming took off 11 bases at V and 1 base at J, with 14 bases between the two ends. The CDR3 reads CAAARDTQETQYF. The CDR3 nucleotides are TGCGCCGCCGCCCGGGACACCCAAGAGACCCAGTACTTC.

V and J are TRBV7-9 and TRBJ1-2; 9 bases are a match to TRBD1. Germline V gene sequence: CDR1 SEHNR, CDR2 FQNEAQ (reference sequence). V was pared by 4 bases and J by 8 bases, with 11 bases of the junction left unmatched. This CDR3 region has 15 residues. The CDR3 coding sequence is TGTGCCAGCAGCTATTCGACCGGACAGGGGAGCGGCTACACCTTC. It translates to CASSYSTGQGSGYTF.

The CDR3, as DNA: TGCGCCAGCAGCTTGGGGCCCGGACTAGCAGAAGAGACCCAGTACTTC. It encodes CASSLGPGLAEETQYF. V and J are TRBV5-1 and TRBJ2-5; 8 bases agree with TRBD2. The V segment lost 0 bases and the J segment 3 bases; nucleotides outside the gene matches: 7. The germline V gene encodes CDR1 SGHRS and CDR2 YFSETQ. The length of the CDR3 is 16 residues.

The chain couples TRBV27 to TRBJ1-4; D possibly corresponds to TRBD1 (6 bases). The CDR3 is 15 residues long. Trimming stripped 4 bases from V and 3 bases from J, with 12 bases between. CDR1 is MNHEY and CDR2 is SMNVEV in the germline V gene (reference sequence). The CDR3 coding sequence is TGTGCCAGCAGTTCTCGGACAGACCCTAATGAAAAACTGTTTTTT. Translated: CASSSRTDPNEKLFF.

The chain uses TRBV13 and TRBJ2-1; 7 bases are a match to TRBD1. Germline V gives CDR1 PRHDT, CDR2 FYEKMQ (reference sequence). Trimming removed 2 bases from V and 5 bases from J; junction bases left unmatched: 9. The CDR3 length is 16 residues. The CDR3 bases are TGTGCCAGCAGCTTAACGGGCAGGGGGTACCACAATGAGCAGTTCTTC. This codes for CASSLTGRGYHNEQFF.

The CDR3 region is CASSLVHSGYTF. In nucleotides, the CDR3 is TGTGCCAGCAGCTTAGTACACTCTGGCTACACCTTC. The V call is TRBV11-3, the J call TRBJ1-2; D unresolved. Germline CDR1 SGHNT, CDR2 YENEEA. This CDR3 spans 12 amino acids. Trimming left V 1 base short and J 7 bases short, with 7 bases between.

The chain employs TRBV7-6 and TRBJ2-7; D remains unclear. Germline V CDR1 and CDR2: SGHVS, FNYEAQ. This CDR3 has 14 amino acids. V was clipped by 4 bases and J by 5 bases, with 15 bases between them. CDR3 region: CASSSGRVQNEQYF. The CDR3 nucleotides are TGTGCCAGCAGCTCCGGTCGTGTACAGAACGAGCAGTACTTC.

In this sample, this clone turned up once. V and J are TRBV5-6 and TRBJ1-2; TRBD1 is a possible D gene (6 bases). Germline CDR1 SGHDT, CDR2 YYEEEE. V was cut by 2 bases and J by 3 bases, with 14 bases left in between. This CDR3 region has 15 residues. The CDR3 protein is CASSLNRDTHYGYTF. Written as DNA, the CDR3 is TGTGCCAGCAGCTTAAACCGGGACACCCACTATGGCTACACCTTC.

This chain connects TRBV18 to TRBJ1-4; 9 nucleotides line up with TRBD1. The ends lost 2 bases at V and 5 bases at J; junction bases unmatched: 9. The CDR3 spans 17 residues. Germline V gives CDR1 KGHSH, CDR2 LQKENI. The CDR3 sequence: CASSPNWSGTGNEKLFF. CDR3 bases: TGTGCCAGCTCACCAAATTGGTCCGGGACAGGGAATGAAAAACTGTTTTTT.

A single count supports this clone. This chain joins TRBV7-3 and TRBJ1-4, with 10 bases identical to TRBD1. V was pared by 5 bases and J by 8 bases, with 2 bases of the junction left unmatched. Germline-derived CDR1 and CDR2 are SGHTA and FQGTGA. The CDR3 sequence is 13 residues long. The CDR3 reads CASSRDRGEKLFF. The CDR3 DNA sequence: TGTGCCAGCAGCAGGGACAGGGGAGAAAAACTGTTTTTT.

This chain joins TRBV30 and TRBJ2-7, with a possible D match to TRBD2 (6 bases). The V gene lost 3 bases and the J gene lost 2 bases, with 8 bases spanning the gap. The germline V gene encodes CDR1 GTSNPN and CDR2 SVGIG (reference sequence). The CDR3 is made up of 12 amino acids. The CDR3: CAWRGGAYEQYF. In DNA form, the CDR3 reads TGTGCCTGGAGAGGAGGGGCCTACGAGCAGTACTTC.